Below, 27 T cell receptor beta chains from the same sample are listed, as sequenced in a study of identical twins. Each CDR3 protein gets one entry after TCRdb re-called the 5' RACE reads with MiXCR. The sample lists approximately 260,000 distinct CDR3 sequences; about 8.3% were seen once. This sample also belongs to another study, concerning yellow fever vaccine responses in identical twins.

Sequencing was performed on CD8+ T cells sorted from blood. The receptors shown here come from a woman between 18 and 30 years old in good health.

There are a few counts of this clonotype. J is TRBJ2-1 and V is TRBV19; tentative D call: TRBD1 (6 bases). The CDR3 has 15 residues. Germline V gives CDR1 LNHDA, CDR2 SQIVND (reference sequence). Trimming shortened V by 9 bases and J by 0 bases, and 15 bases separated the two germline ends. CDR3: CARPVRGSSYNEQFF. DNA of the CDR3: TGTGCCAGGCCCGTTAGGGGGAGCTCCTACAATGAGCAGTTCTTC.

This clonotype was observed a handful of times. The DNA of the CDR3 is TGTGCCAGCAGTTCCTTCCCAGACAGCTACAATGAGCAGTTCTTC. Translation gives CASSSFPDSYNEQFF. V usage is TRBV28 and J usage is TRBJ2-1; tentatively, D is TRBD1 (5 bases). The germline gives CDR1 MDHEN, CDR2 SYDVKM. There are 15 residues in the CDR3. The V end was cut by 4 bases, the J end by 3 bases, with 13 bases between.

The chain couples TRBV4-2 to TRBJ2-2; 11 positions agree with TRBD2. From germline, CDR1 is LGHNA and CDR2 YNFKEQ. Trimming cost V 1 base and J 6 bases; bases outside gene matches: 4. This CDR3 has 16 residues. CDR3 in DNA: TGTGCCAGCAGCCAAGGTCTGGGACTAGCGGCCGGGGAGCTGTTTTTT. Its translation: CASSQGLGLAAGELFF.

This clonotype has ten or more counts. The chain has TRBV5-6 and TRBJ2-4; 8 bases are shared with TRBD2. The germline gives CDR1 SGHDT, CDR2 YYEEEE. CDR3 length equals 19 residues. With V trimmed by 0 bases and J by 1 base, 12 bases remained unmatched. The CDR3 DNA reads as TGTGCCAGCAGCTTGGTGGGGACTAGTATTCCCAGGGCCAAAAACATTCAGTACTTC. Its protein is CASSLVGTSIPRAKNIQYF.

There are many counts of this clonotype. The rearrangement uses TRBV4-1 and TRBJ2-1; 9 bases match TRBD1. This CDR3 is built from 16 residues. With 4 bases clipped from V and 6 bases from J, the junction kept 10 bases outside the gene matches. Per germline, CDR1 MGHRA and CDR2 YSYEKL. This CDR3 is CASSLDRQGVFNEQFF. In nucleotides, the CDR3 is TGCGCCAGCAGCCTAGACCGACAGGGGGTCTTCAATGAGCAGTTCTTC.

This clonotype was picked up a small number of times. The gene calls are TRBV6-1 and TRBJ1-5; the D is unclear. The CDR3 has 15 residues. The V end was cut by 5 bases, the J end by 0 bases, with 11 bases between. The germline V gene encodes CDR1 MNHNS and CDR2 SASEGT. The CDR3 spells CASSPLASSNQPQHF. The CDR3 bases are TGTGCCAGCAGTCCGCTCGCGAGTAGCAATCAGCCCCAGCATTTT.

This clonotype came up many times. The rearrangement uses TRBV10-3 and TRBJ2-7; maybe TRBD1 (6 bases). The germline V gene encodes CDR1 ENHRY and CDR2 SYGVKD. This CDR3 has 14 amino acids. The ends were cut back, 1 base at V and 2 bases at J, with 9 bases in the middle. CDR3 DNA: TGTGCCATCAGTGAGTTAGGACAGCCCTACGAGCAGTACTTC. Translated, it gives CAISELGQPYEQYF.

There are a few counts of this clonotype. The V call is TRBV11-2, the J call TRBJ2-7; tentatively, D is TRBD1 (5 bases). Trimming shortened V by 5 bases and J by 9 bases, and 11 bases separated the two germline ends. In germline, CDR1 is SGHAT, CDR2 FQNNGV. The CDR3 runs 11 residues. In DNA, the CDR3 is TGTGCCAGCAGCGCCCGACAGAGGCAGTACTTC. Translated: CASSARQRQYF.

This rearrangement joins TRBV2 to TRBJ2-7; no definite D call. Germline V gene lookup returns CDR1 SNHLY and CDR2 FYNNEI. The CDR3 spans 13 residues. The V end lost 3 bases, the J end lost 3 bases, and 9 bases lay between the germline ends. The chain's CDR3 is CASSEYRYYEQYF. In DNA form, the CDR3 reads TGTGCCAGCAGTGAGTACAGATACTACGAGCAGTACTTC.

This clonotype was seen a few times. The V gene is TRBV7-2, the J gene TRBJ2-7, with 8 nucleotides matching TRBD2. Trimming cost V 3 bases and J 4 bases; bases outside gene matches: 8. From germline, CDR1 is SGHTA and CDR2 FQGNSA. This CDR3 has 15 residues. CDR3 coding DNA: TGTGCCAGCAGCTTCCCCGGGGGGGGGTTGTACGAGCAGTACTTC. Its translation: CASSFPGGGLYEQYF.

This clonotype was observed at least ten times. The chain joins TRBV6-2 or TRBV6-3 to TRBJ2-1; D is tentatively TRBD1 or TRBD2 (6 bases each). Trimming shortened V by 1 base and J by 15 bases, and 16 bases separated the two germline ends. CDR1 is MNHEY and CDR2 is SVGEGT in the germline V gene. There are 13 residues in the CDR3. The CDR3 coding sequence is TGTGCCAGCAGTTACTTGGTGGAGGGGGTGCCGTTCTTC. This sequence encodes CASSYLVEGVPFF.

V usage is TRBV5-6 and J usage is TRBJ2-4; D is undetermined. The CDR3 runs 12 residues. The V and J ends lost 4 bases and 8 bases respectively, with 10 bases between them. In germline, CDR1 is SGHDT, CDR2 YYEEEE. This CDR3 is CASSPGRHIQYF. CDR3 coding DNA: TGTGCCAGCAGCCCCGGGCGCCACATTCAGTACTTC.

This clonotype was seen ten or more times. The rearrangement links TRBV12-3 or TRBV12-4 to TRBJ2-1, with D possibly TRBD1 on 6 matching bases. Trimming stripped 6 bases from V and 2 bases from J, with 11 bases between. This CDR3 is built from 14 residues. Here the CDR3 reads CASSLGQTYNEQFF. The CDR3 nucleotides read TGTGCCAGCAGCCTCGGACAGACCTACAATGAGCAGTTCTTC.

Many counts were recorded for this clonotype. The chain is built from TRBV29-1 and TRBJ2-2; D possibly corresponds to TRBD2 (6 bases). Germline V gene lookup returns CDR1 SQVTM and CDR2 ANQGSEA. The CDR3 loop spans 14 amino acids. Trimming pared 4 bases from V and 1 base from J, leaving 10 bases between. CDR3 protein: CSVVPSVNTGELFF. For the CDR3, the DNA is TGCAGCGTTGTTCCTAGCGTGAACACCGGGGAGCTGTTTTTT.

Here the CDR3 reads CASSSALLATDTQYF. The CDR3 DNA sequence: TGTGCCAGCAGCTCAGCTTTGCTAGCCACAGATACGCAGTATTTT. The chain links TRBV7-6 to TRBJ2-3; weak D call: TRBD2 (5 bases). V lost 4 bases, J lost 2 bases, and 13 bases lay in between. The CDR3 is 15 amino acids. In germline, CDR1 is SGHVS, CDR2 FNYEAQ.

This clonotype was counted at least ten times. The rearrangement links TRBV15 to TRBJ2-3; D is unclear. Germline values: CDR1 LNHNV, CDR2 YYDKDF (reference sequence). Trimming stripped 3 bases from V and 0 bases from J, with 7 bases between. This CDR3 contains 14 residues. CDR3 DNA: TGTGCCACCAGCAGCCCACACAGCACAGATACGCAGTATTTT. Translating gives CATSSPHSTDTQYF.

A few counts support this clonotype. This chain uses TRBV5-1 with TRBJ2-1; 8 bases are shared with TRBD1. The trim removed 3 bases at V and 5 bases at J, leaving 10 bases unmatched. Germline V gene data show CDR1 as SGHRS and CDR2 as YFSETQ. The CDR3 covers 16 residues. CDR3 nucleotides: TGCGCCAGCAGCTCTCAACCCAGGGGGCCAGACAATGAGCAGTTCTTC. As protein: CASSSQPRGPDNEQFF.

This clonotype has a handful of counts. The CDR3 coding sequence is TGTGCCAGCCTTGTATCCTCGTACGAGCAGTACTTC. This gives the protein CASLVSSYEQYF. The V and J genes are TRBV2 and TRBJ2-7; the D is unclear. V was shortened by 8 bases and J by 4 bases, with 12 bases between the two germline ends. CDR1 SNHLY and CDR2 FYNNEI come from the germline V gene. The CDR3 has 12 residues.

Notes on this clonotype: This may be a read error: a much more frequent sequence differs by one nucleotide. The rearrangement joins TRBV10-1 to TRBJ2-7; TRBD1 aligns across 7 bases. Germline V gene lookup returns CDR1 WNHNN and CDR2 SYGVQD (reference sequence). The CDR3 totals 12 residues. V lost 8 bases to trimming and J lost 2 bases; unmatched junction nucleotides: 3. CDR3 sequence reads: CASGGQAYEQYF. CDR3 nucleotides: TGCGCCAGCGGCGGACAGGCCTACGAGCAGTACTTC.

The rearrangement joins TRBV7-2 to TRBJ2-4; D gene uncertain. This CDR3 contains 13 residues. Germline V gives CDR1 SGHTA, CDR2 FQGNSA. The germline V and J ends were trimmed by 8 bases and 3 bases, with 11 bases remaining between them. CDR3 nucleotide sequence: TGTGCCAGCGCAGACCCCTTCAAAAACATTCAGTACTTC. It is translated as CASADPFKNIQYF.

This clonotype has a count of ten or more. The rearrangement links TRBV7-9 to TRBJ2-1, with D possibly TRBD1 on 5 matching bases. Germline CDR1 is SEHNR and CDR2 is FQNEAQ (reference sequence). CDR3 length equals 12 residues. Trimming pared 6 bases from V and 3 bases from J, leaving 6 bases between. The CDR3 loop reads CASSDSYNEQFF. The DNA for the CDR3 is TGTGCCAGCAGTGACAGCTACAATGAGCAGTTCTTC.

The chain couples TRBV4-2 to TRBJ2-1; D is possibly TRBD2 (6 bases). The germline V and J ends were trimmed by 2 bases and 0 bases, with 20 bases remaining between them. Germline CDR1 LGHNA, CDR2 YNFKEQ. This CDR3 is built from 19 residues. CDR3 sequence reads: CASSQLLPLAGSSYNEQFF. CDR3 DNA: TGTGCCAGCAGCCAACTTCTTCCCTTGGCGGGGAGCTCCTACAATGAGCAGTTCTTC.

This clonotype was recorded many times. V and J are TRBV20-1 and TRBJ2-1; D is ambiguous. This CDR3 has 15 residues. The V end lost 6 bases, the J end lost 3 bases, and 18 bases lay between the germline ends. Germline V gene lookup returns CDR1 DFQATT and CDR2 SNEGSKA (reference sequence). The CDR3 loop is CSARLLAGDYNEQFF. The CDR3, as DNA: TGCAGTGCCAGACTCTTGGCAGGCGACTACAATGAGCAGTTCTTC.

This clonotype occurred many times. The rearrangement links TRBV7-8 to TRBJ2-7; possibly TRBD1 for D (6 bases). Germline loops: CDR1 SGHVS, CDR2 FQNEAQ. The CDR3 sequence is 14 residues long. Trimming took off 4 bases at V and 6 bases at J, with 16 bases between the two ends. This CDR3 is CASSSWTDGLEQYF. The CDR3 nucleotides are TGTGCCAGCAGCTCCTGGACAGACGGCCTCGAGCAGTACTTC.

In its sample, this clonotype was seen a few times. The chain joins TRBV20-1 to TRBJ2-1; 9 bases align to TRBD2. Per the germline V gene, CDR1 is DFQATT and CDR2 is SNEGSKA (reference sequence). This CDR3 comprises 13 residues. The trim removed 4 bases at V and 8 bases at J, leaving 6 bases unmatched. CDR3 sequence: CSAISGSRYEQFF. CDR3 DNA sequence: TGCAGTGCTATTAGCGGGAGTAGGTATGAGCAGTTCTTC.

This clonotype was observed many times. The CDR3 DNA reads as TGCGCCAGCAGCCAGGGGGACGGCTCAACTAATGAAAAACTGTTTTTT. Its protein is CASSQGDGSTNEKLFF. The chain joins TRBV4-3 to TRBJ1-4; D is perhaps TRBD1 (5 bases). V lost 3 bases and J 0 bases, leaving 11 bases between the germline ends. This CDR3 is built from 16 residues. The V gene's germline CDR1 is LGHNA and CDR2 YSLEER.

This chain connects TRBV6-5 to TRBJ2-3, with a possible D match to TRBD2 (6 bases). CDR3 length: 15 residues. Germline V CDR1 and CDR2: MNHEY, SVGAGI. V was clipped by 0 bases and J by 2 bases, with 9 bases between them. The CDR3 spells CASSYSGGNTDTQYF. The CDR3 region has the DNA TGTGCCAGCAGTTACTCGGGAGGCAACACAGATACGCAGTATTTT.